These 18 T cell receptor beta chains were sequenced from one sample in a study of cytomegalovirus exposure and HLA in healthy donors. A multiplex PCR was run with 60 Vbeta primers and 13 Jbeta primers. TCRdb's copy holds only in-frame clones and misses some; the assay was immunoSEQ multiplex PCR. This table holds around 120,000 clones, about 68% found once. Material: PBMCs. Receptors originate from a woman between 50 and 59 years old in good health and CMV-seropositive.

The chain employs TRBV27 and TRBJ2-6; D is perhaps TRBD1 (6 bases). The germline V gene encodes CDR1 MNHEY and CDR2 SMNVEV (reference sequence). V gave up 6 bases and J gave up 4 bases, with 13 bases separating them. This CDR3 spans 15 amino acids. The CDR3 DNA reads TGTGCCAGCAGGGCGACAGGTGCCGGGGCCAACGTCCTGACTTTC. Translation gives CASRATGAGANVLTF.

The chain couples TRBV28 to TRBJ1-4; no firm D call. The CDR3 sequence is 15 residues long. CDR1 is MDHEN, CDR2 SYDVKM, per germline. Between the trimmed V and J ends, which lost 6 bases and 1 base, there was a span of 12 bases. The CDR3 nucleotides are TGTGCCAGCAGGGGCTTTCGACAAACTAATGAAAAACTGTTTTTT. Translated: CASRGFRQTNEKLFF.

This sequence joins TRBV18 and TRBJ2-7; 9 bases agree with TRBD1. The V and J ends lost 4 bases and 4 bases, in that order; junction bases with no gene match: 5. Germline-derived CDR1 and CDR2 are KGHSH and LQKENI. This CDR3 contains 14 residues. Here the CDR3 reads CASSQQGAGYEQYF. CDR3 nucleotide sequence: TGTGCCAGCTCACAACAGGGGGCTGGGTACGAGCAGTACTTC.

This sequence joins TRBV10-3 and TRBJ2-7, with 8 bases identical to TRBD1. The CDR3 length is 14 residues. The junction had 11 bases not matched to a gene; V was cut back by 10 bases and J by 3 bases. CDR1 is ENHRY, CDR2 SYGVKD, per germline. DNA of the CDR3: TGTGCCACCGAGGAAAAGACAGGGGACTACGAGCAGTACTTC. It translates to CATEEKTGDYEQYF.

CDR3 region: CASSEATWDRVDYGYTF. The CDR3 nucleotides read TGTGCCAGCAGTGAAGCCACATGGGACAGGGTGGACTATGGCTACACCTTC. This sequence joins TRBV2 and TRBJ1-2; 9 bases fit TRBD1. The CDR3 is 17 residues long. V gave up 0 bases and J gave up 3 bases; unmatched junction bases: 8. Germline V gives CDR1 SNHLY, CDR2 FYNNEI.

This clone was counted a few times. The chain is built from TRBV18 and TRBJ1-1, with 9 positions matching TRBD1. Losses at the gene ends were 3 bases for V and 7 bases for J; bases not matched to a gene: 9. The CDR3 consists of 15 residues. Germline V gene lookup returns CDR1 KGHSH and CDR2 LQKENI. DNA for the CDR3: TGTGCCAGCTCACCCGGGACAGGGCTTCCAAGTGAAGCTTTCTTT. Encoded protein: CASSPGTGLPSEAFF.

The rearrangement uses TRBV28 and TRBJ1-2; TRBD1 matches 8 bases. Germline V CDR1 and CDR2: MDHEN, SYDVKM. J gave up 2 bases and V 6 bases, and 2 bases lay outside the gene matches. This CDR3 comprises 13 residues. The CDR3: CASSRTGNYGYTF. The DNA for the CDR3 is TGTGCCAGCAGCCGGACAGGGAACTATGGCTACACCTTC.

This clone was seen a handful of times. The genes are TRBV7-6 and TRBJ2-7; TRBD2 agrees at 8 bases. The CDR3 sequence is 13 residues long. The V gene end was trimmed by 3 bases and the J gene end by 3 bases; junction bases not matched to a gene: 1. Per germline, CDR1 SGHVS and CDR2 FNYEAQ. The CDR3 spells CASSFSGNYEQYF. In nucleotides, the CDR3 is TGTGCCAGCAGCTTTAGCGGGAACTACGAGCAGTACTTC.

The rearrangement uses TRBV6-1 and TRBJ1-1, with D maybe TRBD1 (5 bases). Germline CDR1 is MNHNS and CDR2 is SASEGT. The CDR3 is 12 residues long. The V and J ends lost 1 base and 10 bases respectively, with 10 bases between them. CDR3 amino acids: CASSEEGWAAFF. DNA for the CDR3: TGTGCCAGCAGTGAAGAGGGGTGGGCAGCTTTCTTT.

The CDR3 protein is CSVLRGLNYEQYF. CDR3 sequence (DNA): TGCAGCGTTCTCAGGGGTCTGAACTACGAGCAGTACTTC. The genes are TRBV29-1 and TRBJ2-7; the D gene is possibly TRBD1 (6 bases). Trimming removed 5 bases from V and 3 bases from J, with 14 bases in between. This CDR3 has 13 amino acids. Germline V gene lookup returns CDR1 SQVTM and CDR2 ANQGSEA.

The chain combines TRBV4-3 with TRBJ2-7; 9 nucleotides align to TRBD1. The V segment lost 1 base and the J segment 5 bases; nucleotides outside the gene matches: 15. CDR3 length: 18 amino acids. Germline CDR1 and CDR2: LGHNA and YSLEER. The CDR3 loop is CASSQAGWYRDRVNEQYF. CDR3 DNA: TGCGCCAGCAGCCAAGCGGGATGGTACCGGGACAGGGTCAACGAGCAGTACTTC.

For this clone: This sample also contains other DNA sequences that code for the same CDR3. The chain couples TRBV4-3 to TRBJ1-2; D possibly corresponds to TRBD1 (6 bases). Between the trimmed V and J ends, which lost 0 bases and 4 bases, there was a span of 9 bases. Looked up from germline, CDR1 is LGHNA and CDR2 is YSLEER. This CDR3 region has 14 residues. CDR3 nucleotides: TGCGCCAGCAGCCAAGATAGGGGGACCTATGGCTACACCTTC. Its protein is CASSQDRGTYGYTF.

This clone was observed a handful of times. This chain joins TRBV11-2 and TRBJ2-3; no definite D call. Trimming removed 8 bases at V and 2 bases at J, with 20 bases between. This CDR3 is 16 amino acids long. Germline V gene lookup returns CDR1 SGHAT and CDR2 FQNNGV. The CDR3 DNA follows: TGTGCCAGCGGTTCCTTAATATCAGGCCTCACAGATACGCAGTATTTT. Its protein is CASGSLISGLTDTQYF.

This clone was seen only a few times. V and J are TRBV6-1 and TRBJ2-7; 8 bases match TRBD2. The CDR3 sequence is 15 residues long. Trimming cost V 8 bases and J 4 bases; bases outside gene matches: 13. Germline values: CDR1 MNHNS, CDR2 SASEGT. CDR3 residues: CASPSGGEGLYEQYF. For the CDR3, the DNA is TGTGCCAGCCCCTCGGGGGGGGAGGGATTATACGAGCAGTACTTC.

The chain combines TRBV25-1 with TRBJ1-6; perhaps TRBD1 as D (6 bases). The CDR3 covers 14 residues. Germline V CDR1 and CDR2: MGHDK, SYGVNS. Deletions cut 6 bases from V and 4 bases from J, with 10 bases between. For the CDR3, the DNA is TGTGCCAGCAGGCAGACAGGATATAATTCACCCCTCCACTTT. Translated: CASRQTGYNSPLHF.

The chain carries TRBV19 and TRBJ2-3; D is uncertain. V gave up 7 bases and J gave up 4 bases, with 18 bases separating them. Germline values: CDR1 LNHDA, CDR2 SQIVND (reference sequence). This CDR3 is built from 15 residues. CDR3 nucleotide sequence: TGTGCCAGTACCCTCCACTGGGTAGAGGCAGATACGCAGTATTTT. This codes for CASTLHWVEADTQYF.

The CDR3: CASSWGQSYGYTF. DNA for the CDR3: TGTGCCAGCAGTTGGGGACAGAGCTATGGCTACACCTTC. V gene TRBV28 combines with J gene TRBJ1-2; 7 nucleotides match TRBD1. Trimming removed 4 bases from V and 4 bases from J; junction bases left unmatched: 3. The CDR3 sequence is 13 residues long. CDR1 and CDR2 (germline): MDHEN, SYDVKM.

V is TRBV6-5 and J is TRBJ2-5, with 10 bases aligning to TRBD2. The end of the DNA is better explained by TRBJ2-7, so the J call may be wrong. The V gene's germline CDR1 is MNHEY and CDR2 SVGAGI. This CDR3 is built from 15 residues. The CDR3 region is CASSSASGSLNEQYF. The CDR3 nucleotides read TGTGCCAGCAGTTCTGCTAGCGGGAGTTTGAACGAGCAGTACTTC.